Included here is one T cell receptor (beta chain) sequence, with context. The antigen remains unidentified. With random hexamers, about 0.5 to 1 ug RNA was reverse transcribed. Amplification of the TCR beta CDR3 was carried out by immunoSEQ multiplex PCR, which spanned a total of 54 Vbeta and 13 Jbeta segments. TCRdb passed the immunoSEQ multiplex PCR reads through MiXCR, listing each CDR3 protein once. The data contain 95,000 to 150,000 distinct CDR3 sequences, around 94% of them singletons. The record originates from a study of CD8 T cells in Susac syndrome. Study observations and caveats: The TCR sequencing and HLA analysis in the study involved a relatively small number of individuals, as the study acknowledged.

Germline V gives CDR1 SGHTA, CDR2 FQGNSA. This CDR3 contains 13 residues. Trimming shortened V by 0 bases and J by 7 bases, and 10 bases separated the two germline ends. The controls were healthy donors who were matched for age and sex. Input material: CD4+ T cells from PBMCs. The chain joins TRBV7-2 to TRBJ2-7; weak D call: TRBD1 (5 bases). The clonotype comes from a human donor in good health. CDR3 loop: CASSLAGRREQYF. CDR3 coding DNA: TGTGCCAGCAGCTTAGCGGGGCGGCGAGAGCAGTACTTC. The entire variable domain, with the rest obtained from reference TRBV7-2 and TRBJ2-7, is as follows: GAGVSQSPSNKVTEKGKDVELRCDPISGHTALYWYRQSLGQGLEFLIYFQGNSAPDKSGLPSDRFSAERTGGSVSTLTIQRTQQEDSAVYLCASSLAGRREQYFGPGTRLTVT.